This passage covers 10 T cell receptor beta chains from one sample sequenced in a study of blood T cells in healthy people across ages. Using a J-beta primer mix together with a sample-barcoded 5' primer, a second PCR was run for 7 to 11 cycles. Using its own MiXCR run on the 5' RACE reads, TCRdb lists one record per CDR3 protein. Of 650,000 to 1,000,000 distinct CDR3 sequences listed, roughly 34% are singletons. Sequencing used blood. These receptor sequences come from a man younger than 30 in good health.

This clonotype has a handful of counts. The genes are TRBV10-3 and TRBJ1-1; weak D call: TRBD1 (6 bases). The germline V and J ends were trimmed by 7 bases and 5 bases, with 14 bases remaining between them. Germline values: CDR1 ENHRY, CDR2 SYGVKD. The CDR3 has 13 residues. In nucleotides, the CDR3 is TGTGCCATCACCCCTGGAAGGGGGACTGAAGCTTTCTTT. Protein sequence: CAITPGRGTEAFF.

The chain has TRBV6-2 or TRBV6-3 and TRBJ2-5; the D gene is possibly TRBD2 (6 bases). The CDR3 is 13 amino acids. Germline V gene data show CDR1 as MNHEY and CDR2 as SVGEGT. V was cut by 7 bases and J by 11 bases, with 20 bases left in between. CDR3 sequence (DNA): TGTGCCAGCATCCCCAGTGCGGGGTCGGAGCAGTACTTC. Its protein product is CASIPSAGSEQYF.

This clonotype has more than one count but fewer than ten. This chain joins TRBV9 and TRBJ2-3, with 9 bases matching TRBD2. CDR1 SGDLS and CDR2 YYNGEE come from the germline V gene. The CDR3 sequence is 16 residues long. Unmatched junction bases numbered 7, after V lost 1 base and J lost 4 bases. CDR3 residues: CASSVLRGGAADTQYF. The CDR3, as DNA: TGTGCCAGCAGCGTATTGCGCGGGGGGGCAGCAGATACGCAGTATTTT. Drawing the rest from reference TRBV9 and TRBJ2-3, the complete variable domain is DSGVTQTPKHLITATGQRVTLRCSPRSGDLSVYWYQQSLDQGLQFLIQYYNGEERAKGNILERFSAQQFPDLHSELNLSSLELGDSALYFCASSVLRGGAADTQYFGPGTRLTVL.

This clonotype was counted only a few times. The V gene is TRBV10-3, the J gene TRBJ1-3, with a weak D call TRBD1 (5 bases). The CDR3 has 13 residues. In germline, CDR1 is ENHRY, CDR2 SYGVKD. V was pared by 10 bases and J by 2 bases, with 12 bases between. This CDR3 reads CATAGLTGNTIYF. In DNA form, the CDR3 reads TGTGCCACCGCAGGGCTAACTGGAAACACCATATATTTT.

In this sample, this clonotype turned up many times. This chain joins TRBV9 and TRBJ2-1, with 11 bases matching TRBD2. The CDR3 runs to 14 residues. Germline V gene data show CDR1 as SGDLS and CDR2 as YYNGEE. Losses at the gene ends were 4 bases for V and 7 bases for J; bases not matched to a gene: 4. In DNA, the CDR3 is TGTGCCAGCAGCATTAGCGGGGGGGAAAATGAGCAGTTCTTC. Amino acid sequence: CASSISGGENEQFF.

The table lists this clonotype with a few counts. The chain recombines TRBV4-3 with TRBJ2-6; D gene uncertain. The CDR3 is made up of 15 amino acids. Germline V lookup: CDR1 LGHNA, CDR2 YSLEER. The V and J ends lost 4 bases and 4 bases respectively, with 11 bases between them. CDR3 in amino acids: CASSPGRFGANVLTF. Here the CDR3 DNA reads TGCGCCAGCAGCCCCGGTCGATTCGGGGCCAACGTCCTGACTTTC.

V is TRBV7-2 and J is TRBJ2-2; D gene unclear. The CDR3 spans 14 residues. V was shortened by 0 bases and J by 7 bases, with 9 bases between the two germline ends. Germline V gene sequence: CDR1 SGHTA, CDR2 FQGNSA. CDR3 region: CASSLARYDGELFF. The CDR3 DNA reads as TGTGCCAGCAGCTTAGCCAGATATGACGGGGAGCTGTTTTTT.

V usage is TRBV20-1 and J usage is TRBJ1-5; TRBD1 matches at 8 bases. The V gene end was trimmed by 5 bases and the J gene end by 5 bases; junction bases not matched to a gene: 14. The germline gives CDR1 DFQATT, CDR2 SNEGSKA (reference sequence). The CDR3 contains 16 residues. CDR3 in DNA: TGCAGTGCTCAAGGACAGGGCCCAATTCCTTATCAGCCCCAGCATTTT. Its protein product is CSAQGQGPIPYQPQHF.

This chain links TRBV18 with TRBJ1-2, with 8 nucleotides matching TRBD1. CDR3 length: 15 residues. Germline V gives CDR1 KGHSH, CDR2 LQKENI. V lost 1 base, J lost 2 bases, and 3 bases stayed unmatched. The DNA for the CDR3 is TGTGCCAGCTCACCACAAGCAGGGGGCAACTATGGCTACACCTTC. It translates to CASSPQAGGNYGYTF.

This clonotype was detected only a few times. J is TRBJ2-5 and V is TRBV2; D is perhaps TRBD2 (6 bases). Germline V CDR1 and CDR2: SNHLY, FYNNEI. V was clipped by 7 bases and J by 3 bases, with 15 bases between them. This CDR3 has 14 amino acids. Written as DNA, the CDR3 is TGTGCCAGCAAGAAGGGTACGGGAGAAGAGACCCAGTACTTC. It specifies CASKKGTGEETQYF.